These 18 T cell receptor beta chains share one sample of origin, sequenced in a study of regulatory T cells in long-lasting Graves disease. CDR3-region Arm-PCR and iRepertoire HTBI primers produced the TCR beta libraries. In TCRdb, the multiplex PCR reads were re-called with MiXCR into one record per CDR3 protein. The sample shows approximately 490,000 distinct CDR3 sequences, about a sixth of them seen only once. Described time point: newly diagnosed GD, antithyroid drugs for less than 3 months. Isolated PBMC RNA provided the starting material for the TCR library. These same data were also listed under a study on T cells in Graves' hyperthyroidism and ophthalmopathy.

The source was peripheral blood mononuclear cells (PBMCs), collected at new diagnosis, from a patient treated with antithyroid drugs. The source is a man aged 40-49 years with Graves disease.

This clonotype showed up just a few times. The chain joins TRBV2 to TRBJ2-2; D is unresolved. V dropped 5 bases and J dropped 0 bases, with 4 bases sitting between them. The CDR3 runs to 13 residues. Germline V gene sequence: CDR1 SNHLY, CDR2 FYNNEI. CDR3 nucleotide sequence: TGTGCCAGCAGTTGGTCGAACACCGGGGAGCTGTTTTTT. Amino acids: CASSWSNTGELFF.

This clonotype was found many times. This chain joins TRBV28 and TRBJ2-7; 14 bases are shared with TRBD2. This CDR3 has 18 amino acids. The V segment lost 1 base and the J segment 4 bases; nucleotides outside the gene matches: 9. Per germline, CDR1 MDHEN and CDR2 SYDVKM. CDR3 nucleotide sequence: TGTGCCAGCAGTTTATCGGTTGGGACTAGCGGGAGACGGTACGAGCAGTACTTC. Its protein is CASSLSVGTSGRRYEQYF.

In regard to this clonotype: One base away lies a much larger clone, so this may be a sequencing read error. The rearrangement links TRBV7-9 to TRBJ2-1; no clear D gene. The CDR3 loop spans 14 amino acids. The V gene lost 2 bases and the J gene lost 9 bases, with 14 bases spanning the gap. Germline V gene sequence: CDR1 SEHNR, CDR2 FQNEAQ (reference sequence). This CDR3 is CASSLSSSGPEQFF. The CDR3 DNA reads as TGTGCCAGCAGCTTATCTAGTTCCGGGCCTGAGCAGTTCTTC.

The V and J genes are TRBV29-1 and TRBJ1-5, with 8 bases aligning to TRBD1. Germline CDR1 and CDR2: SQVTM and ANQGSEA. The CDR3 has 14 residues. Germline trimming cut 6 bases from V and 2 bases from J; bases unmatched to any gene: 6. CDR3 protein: CSVADRGGNQPQHF. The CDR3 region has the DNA TGCAGCGTCGCCGACAGGGGTGGCAATCAGCCCCAGCATTTT.

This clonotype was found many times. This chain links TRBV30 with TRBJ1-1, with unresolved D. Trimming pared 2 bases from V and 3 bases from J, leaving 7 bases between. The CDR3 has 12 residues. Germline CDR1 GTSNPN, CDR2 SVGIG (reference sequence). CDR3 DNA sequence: TGTGCCTGGAGTCGGAAAGACACTGAAGCTTTCTTT. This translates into CAWSRKDTEAFF. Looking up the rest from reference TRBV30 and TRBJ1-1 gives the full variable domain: SQTIHQWPATLVQPVGSPLSLECTVEGTSNPNLYWYRQAAGRGLQLLFYSVGIGQISSEVPQNLSASRPQDRQFILSSKKLLLSDSGFYLCAWSRKDTEAFFGQGTRLTVV.

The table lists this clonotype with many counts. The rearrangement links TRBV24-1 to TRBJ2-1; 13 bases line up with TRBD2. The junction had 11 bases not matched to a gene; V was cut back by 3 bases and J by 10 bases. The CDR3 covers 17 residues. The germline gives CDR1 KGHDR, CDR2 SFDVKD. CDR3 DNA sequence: TGTGCCACCAGTGATCTCCCAACTAGCGGGAGGGGGAGGGAGCAGTTCTTC. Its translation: CATSDLPTSGRGREQFF.

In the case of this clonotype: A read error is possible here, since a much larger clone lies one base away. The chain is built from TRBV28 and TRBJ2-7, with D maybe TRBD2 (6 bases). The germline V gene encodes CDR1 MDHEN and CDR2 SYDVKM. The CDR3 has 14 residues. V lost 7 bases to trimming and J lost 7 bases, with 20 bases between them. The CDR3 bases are TGTGCCAGCAAACCCAGGACTACTAAAGAAGAGCAGTACTTC. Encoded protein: CASKPRTTKEEQYF.

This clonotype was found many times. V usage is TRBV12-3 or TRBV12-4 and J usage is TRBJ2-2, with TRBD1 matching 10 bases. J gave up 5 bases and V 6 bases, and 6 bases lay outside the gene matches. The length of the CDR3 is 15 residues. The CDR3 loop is CASRPDRGRTGELFF. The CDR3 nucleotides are TGTGCCAGCAGACCAGACAGGGGGCGGACCGGGGAGCTGTTTTTT.

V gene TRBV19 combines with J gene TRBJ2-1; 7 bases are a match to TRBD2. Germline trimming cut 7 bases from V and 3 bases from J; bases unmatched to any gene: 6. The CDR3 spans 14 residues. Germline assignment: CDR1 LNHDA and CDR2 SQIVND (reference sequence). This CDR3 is CASIGGGGYNEQFF. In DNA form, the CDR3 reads TGTGCCAGTATTGGCGGGGGAGGCTACAATGAGCAGTTCTTC.

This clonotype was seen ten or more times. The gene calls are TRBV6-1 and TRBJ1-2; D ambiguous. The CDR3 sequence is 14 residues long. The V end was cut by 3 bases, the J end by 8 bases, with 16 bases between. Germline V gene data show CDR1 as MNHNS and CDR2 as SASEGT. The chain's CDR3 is CASSDSSGFGGYTF. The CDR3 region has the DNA TGTGCCAGCAGTGACTCTTCGGGGTTTGGAGGCTACACCTTC.

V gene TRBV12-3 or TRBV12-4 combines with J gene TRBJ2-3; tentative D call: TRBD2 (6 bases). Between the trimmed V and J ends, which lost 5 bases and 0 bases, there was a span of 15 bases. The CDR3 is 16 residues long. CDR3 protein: CASSLGTYPSTDTQYF. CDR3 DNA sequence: TGTGCCAGCAGTCTCGGGACTTACCCTAGCACAGATACGCAGTATTTT.

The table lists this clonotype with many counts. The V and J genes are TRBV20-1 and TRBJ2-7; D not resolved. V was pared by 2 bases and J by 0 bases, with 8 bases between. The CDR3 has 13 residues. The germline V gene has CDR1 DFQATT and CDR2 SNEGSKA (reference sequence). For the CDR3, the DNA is TGCAGTGCTAGATACTACAGCTCCTACGAGCAGTACTTC. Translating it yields CSARYYSSYEQYF.

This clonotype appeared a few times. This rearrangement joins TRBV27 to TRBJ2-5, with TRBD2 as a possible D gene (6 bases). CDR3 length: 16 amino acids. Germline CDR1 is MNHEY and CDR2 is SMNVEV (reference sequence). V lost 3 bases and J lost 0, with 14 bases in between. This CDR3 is CASSFVGGLHQETQYF. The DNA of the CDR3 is TGTGCCAGCAGTTTTGTGGGAGGACTACACCAAGAGACCCAGTACTTC.

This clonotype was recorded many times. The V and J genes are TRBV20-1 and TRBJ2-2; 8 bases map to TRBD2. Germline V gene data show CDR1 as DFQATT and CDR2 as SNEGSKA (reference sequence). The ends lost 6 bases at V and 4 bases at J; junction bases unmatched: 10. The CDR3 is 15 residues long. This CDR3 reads CSARRSSGLTGELFF. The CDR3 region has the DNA TGCAGTGCAAGAAGGTCTAGCGGGCTCACCGGGGAGCTGTTTTTT.

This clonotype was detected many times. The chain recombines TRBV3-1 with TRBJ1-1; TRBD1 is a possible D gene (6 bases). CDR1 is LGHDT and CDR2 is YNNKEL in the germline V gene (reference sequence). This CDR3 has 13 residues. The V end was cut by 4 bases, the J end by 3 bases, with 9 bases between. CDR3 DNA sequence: TGTGCCAGCAGCCCTACAGGGTACACTGAAGCTTTCTTT. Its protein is CASSPTGYTEAFF. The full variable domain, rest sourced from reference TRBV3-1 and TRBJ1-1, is DTAVSQTPKYLVTQMGNDKSIKCEQNLGHDTMYWYKQDSKKFLKIMFSYNNKELIINETVPNRFSPKSPDKAHLNLHINSLELGDSAVYFCASSPTGYTEAFFGQGTRLTVV.

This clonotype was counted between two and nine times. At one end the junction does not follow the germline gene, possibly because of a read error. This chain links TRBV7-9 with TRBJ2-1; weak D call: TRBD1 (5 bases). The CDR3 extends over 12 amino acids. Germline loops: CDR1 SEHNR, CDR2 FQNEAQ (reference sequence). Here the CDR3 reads CASNPDSNEQSF. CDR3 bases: TGTGCCAGCAACCCTGACAGCAATGAGCAGTCCTTC.

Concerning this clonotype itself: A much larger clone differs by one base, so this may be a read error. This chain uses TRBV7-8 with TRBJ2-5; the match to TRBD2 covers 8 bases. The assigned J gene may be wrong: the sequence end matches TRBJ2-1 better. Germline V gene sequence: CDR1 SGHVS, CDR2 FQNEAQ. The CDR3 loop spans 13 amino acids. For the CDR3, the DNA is TGTGCCAGCAGCTCCGGGGGGGGGGATGGGCAGTTCTTC. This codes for CASSSGGGDGQFF.

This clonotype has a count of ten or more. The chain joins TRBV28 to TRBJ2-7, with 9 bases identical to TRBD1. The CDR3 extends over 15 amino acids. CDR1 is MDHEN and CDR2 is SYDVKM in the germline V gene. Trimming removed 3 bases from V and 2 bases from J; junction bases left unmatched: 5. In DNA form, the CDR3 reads TGTGCCAGCAGTTTGTCGGGACAGGGCACCTACGAGCAGTACTTC. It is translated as CASSLSGQGTYEQYF.